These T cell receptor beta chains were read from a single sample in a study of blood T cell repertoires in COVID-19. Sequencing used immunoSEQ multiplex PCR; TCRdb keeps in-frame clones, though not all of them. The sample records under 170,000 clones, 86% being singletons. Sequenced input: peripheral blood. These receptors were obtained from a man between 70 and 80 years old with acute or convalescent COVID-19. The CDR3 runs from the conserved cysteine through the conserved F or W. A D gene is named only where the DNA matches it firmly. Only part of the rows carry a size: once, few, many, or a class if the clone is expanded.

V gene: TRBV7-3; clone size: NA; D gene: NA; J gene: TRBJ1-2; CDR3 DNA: TGTGCCAGCAGCTTAGGAGGCCTGGACGGCTACACCTTC; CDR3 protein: CASSLGGLDGYTF
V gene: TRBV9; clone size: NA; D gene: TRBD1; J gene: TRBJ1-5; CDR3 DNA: TGTGCCAGCAGCGTAGCCGGGACAGGTCAGCCCCAGCATTTT; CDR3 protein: CASSVAGTGQPQHF
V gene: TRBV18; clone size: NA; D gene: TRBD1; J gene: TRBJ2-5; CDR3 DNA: TGTGCCAGCTCGGCCGGGACAGGGAGCGAGACCCAGTACTTC; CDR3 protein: CASSAGTGSETQYF
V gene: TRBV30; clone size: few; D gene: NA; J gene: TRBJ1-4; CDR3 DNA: TGTGCCTGGAGTGTACGGCGGGACTTTGTAGAAAAACTGTTTTTT; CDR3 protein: CAWSVRRDFVEKLFF
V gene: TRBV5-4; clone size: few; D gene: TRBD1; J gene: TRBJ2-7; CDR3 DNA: TGTGCCAGCAGCTTGCCGGGACAGGGGGCAGACGAGCAGTACTTC; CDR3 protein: CASSLPGQGADEQYF
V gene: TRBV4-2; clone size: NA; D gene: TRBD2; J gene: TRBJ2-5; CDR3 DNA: TGTGCCAGCAGCCAAGAAGGGGGCGGGAGGGCCGTAGAGACCCAGTACTTC; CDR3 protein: CASSQEGGGRAVETQYF
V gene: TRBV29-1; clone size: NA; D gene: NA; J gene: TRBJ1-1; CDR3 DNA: TGCAGCGTTGCAGGTGTCAAAAGGGGAGGCACTGAAGCTTTCTTT; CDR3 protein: CSVAGVKRGGTEAFF
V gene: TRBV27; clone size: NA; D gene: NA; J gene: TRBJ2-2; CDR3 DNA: TGTGCCAGCAGCACTACGAACACCGGGGAGCTGTTTTTT; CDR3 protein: CASSTTNTGELFF
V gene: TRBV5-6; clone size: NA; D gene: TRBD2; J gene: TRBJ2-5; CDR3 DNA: TGTGCCAGCAGCTTGGGAGCGGGAGCTGGTAGGGAGACCCAGTACTTC; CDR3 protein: CASSLGAGAGRETQYF
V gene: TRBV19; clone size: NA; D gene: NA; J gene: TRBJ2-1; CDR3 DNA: TGTGCCAGTAGTATGCCCGGACTCTACAATGAGCAGTTCTTC; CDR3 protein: CASSMPGLYNEQFF
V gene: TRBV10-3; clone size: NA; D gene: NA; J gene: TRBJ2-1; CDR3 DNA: TGTGCCATCAGTGGGGCACAGGGTTTCTCCTACAATGAGCAGTTCTTC; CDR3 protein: CAISGAQGFSYNEQFF
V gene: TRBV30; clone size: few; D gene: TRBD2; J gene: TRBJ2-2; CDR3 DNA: TGTGCCTGGGATAAGAATAGCGGGACGCGAAACACCGGGGAGCTGTTTTTT; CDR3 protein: CAWDKNSGTRNTGELFF
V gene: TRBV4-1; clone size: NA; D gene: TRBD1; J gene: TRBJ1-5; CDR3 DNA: TGCGCCAGCAGCCATACAGGGGACGATCAGCCCCAGCATTTT; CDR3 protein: CASSHTGDDQPQHF
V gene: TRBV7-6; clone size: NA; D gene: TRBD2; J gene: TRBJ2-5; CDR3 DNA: TGTGCCAGCAGCCTCGGACTAGCGGGAGTGGCTGAGACCCAGTACTTC; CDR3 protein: CASSLGLAGVAETQYF
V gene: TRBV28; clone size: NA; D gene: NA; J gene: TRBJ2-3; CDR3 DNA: TGTGCCAGCAGTACCTACACAGATACGCAGTATTTT; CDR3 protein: CASSTYTDTQYF
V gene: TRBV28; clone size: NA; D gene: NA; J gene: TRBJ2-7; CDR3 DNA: TGTGCCAGCAGTTTACGGTCGGGACTGGCCTCCTACGAGCAGTACTTC; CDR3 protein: CASSLRSGLASYEQYF
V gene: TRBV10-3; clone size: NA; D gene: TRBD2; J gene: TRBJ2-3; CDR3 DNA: TGTGCCATCAGTGAACCCGGGACTAGCGGGAGTATGGGCACAGATACGCAGTATTTT; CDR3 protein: CAISEPGTSGSMGTDTQYF
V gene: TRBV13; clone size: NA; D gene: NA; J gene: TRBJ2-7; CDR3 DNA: TGTGCCAGCAGCTTCTCCGGGAGCTCCTACGAGCAGTACTTC; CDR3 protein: CASSFSGSSYEQYF
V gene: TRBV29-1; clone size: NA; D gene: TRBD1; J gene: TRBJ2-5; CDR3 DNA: TGCAGCGTTACGGACAGGGGGGATGGGACCCAGTACTTC; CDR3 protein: CSVTDRGDGTQYF
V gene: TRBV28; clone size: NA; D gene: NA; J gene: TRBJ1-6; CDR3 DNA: TGTGCCAGCAGGCCGCGGGCGGGGGATAATTCACCCCTCCACTTT; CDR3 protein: CASRPRAGDNSPLHF
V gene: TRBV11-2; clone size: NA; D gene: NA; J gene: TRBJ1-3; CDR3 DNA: TGTGCCAGCAGCTCCCGGTTACAGGGAAACACCATATATTTT; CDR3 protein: CASSSRLQGNTIYF
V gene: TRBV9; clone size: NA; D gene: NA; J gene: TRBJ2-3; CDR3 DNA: TGTGCCAGCAGCGCCCCAAAGGGGGTGGGTACAGATACGCAGTATTTT; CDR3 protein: CASSAPKGVGTDTQYF
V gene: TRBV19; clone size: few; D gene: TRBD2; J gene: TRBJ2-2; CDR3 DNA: TGTGCCAGTAGTATACCGCTCGGGGGGGGCACCGGGGAGCTGTTTTTT; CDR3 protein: CASSIPLGGGTGELFF
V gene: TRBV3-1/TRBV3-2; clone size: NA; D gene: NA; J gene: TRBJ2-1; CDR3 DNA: TGTGCCAGCAGCCAAAGAGACAGGAACAATGAGCAGTTCTTC; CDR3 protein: CASSQRDRNNEQFF
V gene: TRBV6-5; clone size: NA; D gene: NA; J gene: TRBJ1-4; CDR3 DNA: TGTGCCAGCAGTTACTCTTCAGGGCGGGGGGAAAAACTGTTTTTT; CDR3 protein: CASSYSSGRGEKLFF
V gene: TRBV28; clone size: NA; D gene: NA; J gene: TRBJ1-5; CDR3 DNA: TGTGCCAGCGTGGGGGGAAGCAATCAGCCCCAGCATTTT; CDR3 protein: CASVGGSNQPQHF
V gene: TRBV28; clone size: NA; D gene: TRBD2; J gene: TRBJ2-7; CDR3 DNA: TGTGCCAGCAGTTCTCCCGGGACTAGCAGCTACGAGCAGTACTTC; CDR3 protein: CASSSPGTSSYEQYF